Shown below are 14 T cell receptor beta chains from a single sample sequenced in a study of T cell responses to AZD1222 COVID-19 vaccine. Sequencing used immunoSEQ multiplex PCR; TCRdb keeps in-frame clones, though not all of them. The sample comprises 95,000 to 150,000 clones, roughly 87% of which are singletons, and approximately 1.1% rests with the top ten. Sequencing was performed on peripheral blood, taken on day 0 of AZD1222 vaccination. All receptors derive from an adult in good health.

This clone appeared a few times. The chain couples TRBV2 to TRBJ1-5; possibly TRBD1 for D (5 bases). Germline assignment: CDR1 SNHLY and CDR2 FYNNEI. Trimming removed 3 bases at V and 4 bases at J, with 13 bases between. This CDR3 is built from 15 residues. The CDR3 DNA reads as TGTGCCAGCAGTGATGAAGGGGAGAAGAATCAGCCCCAGCATTTT. Amino acids: CASSDEGEKNQPQHF.

V gene TRBV5-8 combines with J gene TRBJ2-1; D ambiguous. The CDR3 is 12 amino acids. V was clipped by 0 bases and J by 9 bases, with 7 bases between them. Germline V lookup: CDR1 SGHTS, CDR2 YDEGEE. CDR3 amino acids: CASSLAGSEQFF. The DNA of the CDR3 is TGTGCCAGCAGCTTGGCTGGCAGTGAGCAGTTCTTC.

The rearrangement uses TRBV28 and TRBJ2-7; 7 bases are a match to TRBD2. The CDR3 is 15 amino acids. J gave up 0 bases and V 4 bases, and 6 bases lay outside the gene matches. Germline assignment: CDR1 MDHEN and CDR2 SYDVKM. The CDR3 DNA sequence: TGTGCCAGCAGTTCGACGGGGGGAAGCTCCTACGAGCAGTACTTC. Amino acid sequence: CASSSTGGSSYEQYF. Based on the CDR3 plus reference TRBV28 and TRBJ2-7, the full variable domain is DVKVTQSSRYLVKRTGEKVFLECVQDMDHENMFWYRQDPGLGLRLIYFSYDVKMKEKGDIPEGYSVSREKKERFSLILESASTNQTSMYLCASSSTGGSSYEQYFGPGTRLTVT.

The chain recombines TRBV5-4 with TRBJ1-2, with D perhaps TRBD1 (6 bases). The CDR3 totals 15 residues. V lost 0 bases to trimming and J lost 2 bases, with 11 bases between them. CDR1 and CDR2 from the germline V gene are SGHNT and YYREEE (reference sequence). The CDR3 coding sequence is TGTGCCAGCAGCTTGGGGGGGGCACCCAACTATGGCTACACCTTC. Amino acids: CASSLGGAPNYGYTF.

This clone showed up just once. The rearrangement uses TRBV6-5 and TRBJ1-1; no clear D. The V gene lost 7 bases and the J gene lost 1 base, with 7 bases spanning the gap. Germline CDR1 MNHEY, CDR2 SVGAGI. The CDR3 consists of 12 residues. The CDR3 spells CASTLENTEAFF. The CDR3 DNA follows: TGTGCCAGCACCTTGGAGAACACTGAAGCTTTCTTT.

This rearrangement joins TRBV12-3 or TRBV12-4 to TRBJ2-3; D is ambiguous. The CDR3 extends over 12 amino acids. With 3 bases removed from V and 3 bases from J, the gap between germline ends came to 4 bases. This CDR3 is CASSLWTDTQYF. In nucleotides, the CDR3 is TGTGCCAGCAGTTTGTGGACAGATACGCAGTATTTT.

This clone has just one count. The chain employs TRBV6-1 and TRBJ2-5; 10 bases are a match to TRBD2. Trimming at V came to 1 base and at J to 6 bases, leaving 5 bases not matched to a gene. The CDR3 totals 15 residues. Germline CDR1 MNHNS, CDR2 SASEGT. CDR3 sequence reads: CASSEVASGGKTQYF. CDR3 nucleotide sequence: TGTGCCAGCAGTGAAGTGGCTAGCGGGGGAAAGACCCAGTACTTC.

The J gene is TRBJ2-7, the V gene TRBV6-5, with D unresolved. The germline V gene encodes CDR1 MNHEY and CDR2 SVGAGI. V was clipped by 0 bases and J by 4 bases, with 13 bases between them. The length of the CDR3 is 15 residues. The CDR3 loop reads CASSYSSHGPYEQYF. CDR3 bases: TGTGCCAGCAGTTACTCGTCGCATGGGCCGTACGAGCAGTACTTC.

The rearrangement uses TRBV18 and TRBJ2-2; 8 bases line up with TRBD1. In germline, CDR1 is KGHSH, CDR2 LQKENI. The V gene end was trimmed by 6 bases and the J gene end by 6 bases; junction bases not matched to a gene: 12. This CDR3 has 16 residues. CDR3 coding DNA: TGTGCCAGCTCTCCAAGACAGGGGATCTTCGCCGGGGAGCTGTTTTTT. This encodes CASSPRQGIFAGELFF.

This chain connects TRBV27 to TRBJ2-5; TRBD1 aligns across 8 bases. J lost 9 bases, V lost 9 bases, and 9 bases had no gene match. Germline assignment: CDR1 MNHEY and CDR2 SMNVEV (reference sequence). The CDR3 spans 12 residues. The CDR3 DNA sequence: TGTGCCAGTAGGACAGGGAAGACGGCCCAGTACTTC. Its translation is CASRTGKTAQYF.

The chain recombines TRBV20-1 with TRBJ1-4; possibly TRBD1 for D (5 bases). CDR1 is DFQATT and CDR2 is SNEGSKA in the germline V gene (reference sequence). The V end was cut by 4 bases, the J end by 8 bases, with 8 bases between. There are 11 residues in the CDR3. The CDR3 region is CSATGWEKLFF. In DNA form, the CDR3 reads TGCAGTGCTACAGGGTGGGAAAAACTGTTTTTT.

The genes are TRBV14 and TRBJ2-2; D possibly corresponds to TRBD1 (6 bases). Trimming pared 2 bases from V and 3 bases from J, leaving 10 bases between. This CDR3 comprises 15 residues. Germline V gene lookup returns CDR1 SGHDN and CDR2 FVKESK. This CDR3 reads CASSQKQGYTGELFF. CDR3 nucleotide sequence: TGTGCCAGCAGCCAAAAACAGGGATACACCGGGGAGCTGTTTTTT.

This chain connects TRBV5-5 to TRBJ2-6; 8 nucleotides agree with TRBD1. This CDR3 is 19 amino acids long. The V and J ends lost 3 bases and 0 bases, in that order; junction bases with no gene match: 11. Germline V gene data show CDR1 as SGHKS and CDR2 as YYEKEE (reference sequence). CDR3 nucleotide sequence: TGTGCCAGCAGCTCCCCCTGGCAGGGGGCACCCTCTGGGGCCAACGTCCTGACTTTC. Its translation is CASSSPWQGAPSGANVLTF.

This CDR3 reads CASSPGPGTYEQYF. DNA of the CDR3: TGTGCCAGCAGCCCCGGGCCAGGGACCTACGAGCAGTACTTC. The chain links TRBV5-5 to TRBJ2-7, with a possible D match to TRBD1 (5 bases). Germline V lookup: CDR1 SGHKS, CDR2 YYEKEE (reference sequence). The CDR3 totals 14 residues. The V end lost 4 bases, the J end lost 2 bases, and 13 bases lay between the germline ends.